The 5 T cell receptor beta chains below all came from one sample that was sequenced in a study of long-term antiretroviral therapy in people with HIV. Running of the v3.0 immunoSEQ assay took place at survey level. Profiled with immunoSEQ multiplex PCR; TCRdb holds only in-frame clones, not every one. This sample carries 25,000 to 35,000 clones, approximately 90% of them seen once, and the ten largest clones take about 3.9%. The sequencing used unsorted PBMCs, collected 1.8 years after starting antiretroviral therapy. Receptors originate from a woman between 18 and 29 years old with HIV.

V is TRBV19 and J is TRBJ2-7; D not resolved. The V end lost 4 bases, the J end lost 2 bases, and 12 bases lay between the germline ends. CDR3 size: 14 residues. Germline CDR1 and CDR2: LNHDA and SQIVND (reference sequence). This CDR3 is CASSTQLLPYEQYF. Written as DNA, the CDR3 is TGTGCCAGTAGTACGCAGCTACTCCCCTACGAGCAGTACTTC.

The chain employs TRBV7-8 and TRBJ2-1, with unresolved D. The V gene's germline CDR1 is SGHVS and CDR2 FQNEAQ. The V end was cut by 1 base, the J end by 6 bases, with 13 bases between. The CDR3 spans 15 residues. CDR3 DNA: TGTGCCAGCAGCTTAGAGAGGCAACCTTCCAATGAGCAGTTCTTC. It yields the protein CASSLERQPSNEQFF.

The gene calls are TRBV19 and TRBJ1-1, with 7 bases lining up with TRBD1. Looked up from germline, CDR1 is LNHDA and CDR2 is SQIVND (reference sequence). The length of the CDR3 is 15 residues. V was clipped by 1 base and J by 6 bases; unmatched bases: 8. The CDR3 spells CASSIAHRQGAEAFF. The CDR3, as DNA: TGTGCCAGTAGTATAGCCCATCGACAGGGTGCTGAAGCTTTCTTT. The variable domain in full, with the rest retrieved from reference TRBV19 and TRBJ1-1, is DGGITQSPKYLFRKEGQNVTLSCEQNLNHDAMYWYRQDPGQGLRLIYYSQIVNDFQKGDIAEGYSVSREKKESFPLTVTSAQKNPTAFYLCASSIAHRQGAEAFFGQGTRLTVV.

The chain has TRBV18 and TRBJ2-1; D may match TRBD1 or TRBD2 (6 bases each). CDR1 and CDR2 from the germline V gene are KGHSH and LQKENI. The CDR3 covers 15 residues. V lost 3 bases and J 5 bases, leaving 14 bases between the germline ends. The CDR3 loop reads CASSPTGARDNEQFF. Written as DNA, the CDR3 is TGTGCCAGCTCACCCACGGGGGCACGGGACAATGAGCAGTTCTTC.

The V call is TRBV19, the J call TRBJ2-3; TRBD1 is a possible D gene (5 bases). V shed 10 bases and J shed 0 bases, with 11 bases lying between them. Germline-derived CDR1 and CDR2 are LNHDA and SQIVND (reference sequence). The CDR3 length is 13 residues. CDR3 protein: CATQGPSTDTQYF. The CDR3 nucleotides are TGTGCCACCCAGGGCCCTAGCACAGATACGCAGTATTTT. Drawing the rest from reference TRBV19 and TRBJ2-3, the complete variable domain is DGGITQSPKYLFRKEGQNVTLSCEQNLNHDAMYWYRQDPGQGLRLIYYSQIVNDFQKGDIAEGYSVSREKKESFPLTVTSAQKNPTAFYLCATQGPSTDTQYFGPGTRLTVL.